This TCR beta chain was recorded in a study of vaccination effects on CD4 cells after COVID-19 (dated by TCRdb to 2022 to 2024). About the study as a whole: Two doses of either the BNT162b2 or the mRNA-1273 mRNA SARS-CoV-2 vaccine were administered to participants. The study compared SARS-CoV-2 spike-specific CD4+ TCR repertoires before and after mRNA vaccination in COVID-19 convalescent patients and infection-naive vaccine recipients. A total of 10 COVID-19 convalescent patients and a few SARS-CoV-2-naive healthy vaccine recipients were included in the full study. The Oncomine TCR Beta short-read assay on an Illumina iSeq 100 was used to sequence cultures from other donors in the study. The paper as a whole reports these results and caveats: In healthy vaccine recipients, vaccine-induced clones were almost all SARS-CoV-2 mono-reactive, with only 1 of 255 being cross-reactive with common cold coronaviruses. Marked clonal contraction was observed in both infection-induced and vaccine-induced clones at late post-vaccination timepoints, consistent with waning T cell responses. The study was limited by a small number of convalescent patients, and early post-infection timepoints were lacking.

Only a few counts were recorded for this clone. This receptor's antigen is unknown. The record has no base qualities; no much larger clone is one base away. Including cysteine and phenylalanine, the CDR3 has 12 amino acids. The kept DNA is CDR3 alone, 36 bases in frame from the first base. Cut back by 6 bases and 5 bases, the V and J ends lie 8 bases apart. Sequences MNHEY (CDR1) and SMNVEV (CDR2) are obtained from the germline V gene (reference sequence). In the ViraFEST assay, PBMC were stimulated with viral peptide pools, and antigen-specific CD4+ T cell clonotypes were then identified by expansion using TCR sequencing. After around 10 days of culture, CD4+ T cells were isolated with the EasySep CD4+ T cell isolation kit. None of the healthy vaccine recipients had a prior SARS-CoV-2 infection, which was confirmed by nucleocapsid antibody tests that came back negative both before and after vaccination. A few million PBMC per well were cultured with about 10 ug/ml peptides in IMDM containing approximately 4.5% human AB serum, 10 IU/ml IL-2 and gentamicin. Half of the culture medium was replaced with fresh IL-2-containing medium on days 3 and 7. Unless noted otherwise, every peptide stimulation condition was cultured in triplicate wells. Using Ficoll-Paque Plus gradient centrifugation, PBMC were separated from whole blood and then either used fresh or cryopreserved at -140C. The overlapping peptide pools covered the spike proteins of SARS-CoV-2 and of the common cold coronaviruses HCoV-NL63, HCoV-OC43 and HCoV-229E. The QIAamp micro DNA kit was used to extract genomic DNA from the cultured CD4+ T cells.

The library relied on the immunoSEQ multiplex PCR assay. TCR beta CDR3 sequencing was performed on DNA from the cultured, isolated CD4+ T cells. Concerning the study's data processing: Non-productive TCR sequences were removed, reads were trimmed to the CDR3 region, and CDR3s of at least 7 amino acids were retained. Antigen-specific clonotypes were identified using the MANAFEST web app by comparison of expansion in peptide wells against reference cultures. Positive clones required FDR<0.05 expansion versus reference and all other wells, odds ratio above 5, and frequency above 0.1% in two replicate wells. Cross-reactive clonotypes were defined as significantly expanded in SARS-CoV-2 spike wells and in at least one common cold coronavirus spike condition. CDR3 similarity was assessed by Levenshtein distance with the stringdist R package, and unrooted trees were built with ape in R 3.6.1. Not all clones reach the TCRdb copy of this immuneACCESS table, which keeps in-frame sequences only. Checked studies attribute under half of the gap to unresolved V genes and leave the rest unexplained. That table is the source of V, J and clone size, and D and trimming were worked out from the DNA. This sample gives over 20,000 clones in total; roughly 74% of them show up just once. Of the sample, 2.5% to 4% is held by the ten largest clones.

Source: CD4+ T cells from PBMCs cultured with SARS-CoV-2 spike peptides, taken before COVID-19 vaccination. The intended sense of this specimen's cell subset or site label: SARS-CoV-2 spike overlapping peptide pool stimulation. The sequence links TRBV27 to TRBJ2-1, with no reliable assignment of the D segment. The sequence was collected from a human donor who received a COVID-19 vaccine. The nucleotides are TGTGCCAGCAGGCAAAGGAACAATGAGCAGTTCTTC. Its protein product is CASRQRNNEQFF.